Following are 2 T cell receptor beta chains from one sample sequenced in a study of cytomegalovirus exposure and HLA in healthy donors. PCR employed 60 Vbeta and 13 Jbeta primers. TCRdb's copy holds only in-frame clones and misses some; the assay was immunoSEQ multiplex PCR. The sample includes 85,000 to 100,000 clones, about 75% seen only once; the top ten take 7.1%. The sequencing input was PBMCs. These receptors were taken from a man in his forties or fifties in good health and CMV-seropositive.

This clone was detected once. J is TRBJ1-3 and V is TRBV9, with TRBD1 as a possible D gene (5 bases). CDR3 length: 18 residues. The ends were cut back, 0 bases at V and 0 bases at J, with 16 bases in the middle. Per germline, CDR1 SGDLS and CDR2 YYNGEE. CDR3 sequence (DNA): TGTGCCAGCAGCGTAGACCCCACGCAGGGTATCTCTGGAAACACCATATATTTT. It is translated as CASSVDPTQGISGNTIYF.

In its sample, this clone was seen once. This rearrangement joins TRBV2 to TRBJ2-5; TRBD2 matches at 7 bases. Germline assignment: CDR1 SNHLY and CDR2 FYNNEI. The CDR3 is made up of 11 amino acids. The J segment lost 3 bases and the V segment lost 8 bases, leaving 0 bases of the junction unmatched. CDR3 sequence: CASRGEETQYF. CDR3 in DNA: TGTGCCAGCCGGGGGGAAGAGACCCAGTACTTC.